This T cell receptor beta chain was profiled in a study of CD8 T cells in ankylosing spondylitis. Germline CDR1 is SGHAT and CDR2 is FQNNGV. This CDR3 contains 15 residues. V shed 5 bases and J shed 10 bases, with 18 bases lying between them. In making TCR beta libraries, quantitative 5'-RACE with molecular barcodes was used. Using its own MiXCR run on the 5' RACE reads, TCRdb lists one record per CDR3 protein. This sample has about 390,000 distinct CDR3 sequences; approximately 20% occur once, and the top ten carry about 17%. Remarks on this clonotype: Antigen specificity is unknown.

General study points: Some of these motif variants have turned up before, in reports on reactive arthritis synovial fluid and blood. Ankylosing spondylitis blood seemed to carry a telltale TCR beta motif made of about 8 highly homologous variants. Researchers report that disease-linked clones proved CD8+ and relatively rare in peripheral blood. From matched ankylosing spondylitis synovial fluid, disease-linked clones were reportedly recovered at significantly enriched levels.

This chain uses TRBV11-2 with TRBJ1-6; possible D gene TRBD1, 5 bases. The sequence was obtained from a male donor with ankylosing spondylitis. The source material was blood, either unsorted or a sorted T cell fraction (not recorded which). The CDR3 bases are TGTGCCAGCAGCGGGCGATCTGGGGGGGACTCACCCCTCCACTTT. Translating it yields CASSGRSGGDSPLHF.